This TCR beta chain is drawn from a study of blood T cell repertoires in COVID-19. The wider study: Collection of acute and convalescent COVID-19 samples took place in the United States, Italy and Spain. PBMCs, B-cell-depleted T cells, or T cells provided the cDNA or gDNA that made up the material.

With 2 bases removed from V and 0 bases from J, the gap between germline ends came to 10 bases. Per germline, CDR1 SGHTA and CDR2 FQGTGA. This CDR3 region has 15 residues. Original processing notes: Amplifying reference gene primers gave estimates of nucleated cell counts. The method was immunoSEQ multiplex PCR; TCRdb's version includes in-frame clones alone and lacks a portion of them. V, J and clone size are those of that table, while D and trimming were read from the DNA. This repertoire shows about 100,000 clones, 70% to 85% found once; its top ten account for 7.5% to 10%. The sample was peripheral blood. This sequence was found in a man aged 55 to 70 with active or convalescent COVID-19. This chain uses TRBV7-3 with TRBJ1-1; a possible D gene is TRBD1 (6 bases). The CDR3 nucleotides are TGTGCCAGCAGCTTAGCGGGGGGCATGAACACTGAAGCTTTCTTT. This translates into CASSLAGGMNTEAFF.